A selection of T cell receptor beta chains follows, all from one sample in a study of vaccination and CD4 T cells after COVID-19. TCRdb re-called the PCR reads with MiXCR, one entry per CDR3 protein. The sample holds fewer than 20,000 distinct CDR3 sequences, under 80% seen once. Which antigens these TCRs recognize remains unknown. The sample comprised CD4+ T cells from blood, cultured in vitro. These receptors were collected from a human donor who had recovered from COVID-19. CDR3s include the opening cysteine and the closing phenylalanine or tryptophan. D genes are given only for firm matches. Clone sizes are given selectively: once, few, many, or a class where the clone is expanded.

d_call | j_call | clone_size | v_call | cdr3_nt | cdr3_aa
TRBD1 | TRBJ2-7 | NA | TRBV11-2 | TGTGCCAGCAGTCGGGACAGGGGTAACGAGCAGTACTTC | CASSRDRGNEQYF
NA | TRBJ1-2 | NA | TRBV6-1 | TGTGCCAGCACCGGGCGGGTGGAGAAGACTTACTATGGCTACACCTTC | CASTGRVEKTYYGYTF
NA | TRBJ1-1 | NA | TRBV20-1 | TGCAGTGCTAGTATATCGGGAGGACTTGGGGGCACTGAAGCTTTCTTT | CSASISGGLGGTEAFF
TRBD1 | TRBJ2-3 | NA | TRBV11-3 | TGTGCCAGCAGTTCGGACAGGAACACAGATACGCAGTATTTT | CASSSDRNTDTQYF
NA | TRBJ1-6 | few | TRBV30 | TGTGCCTGGAGGGGTACAGGGTTCAATTCACCCCTCCACTTT | CAWRGTGFNSPLHF
TRBD1 | TRBJ2-3 | NA | TRBV5-4 | TGTGCCAGCAGCTTACCGGGACAGCACACAGATACGCAGTATTTT | CASSLPGQHTDTQYF
TRBD1 | TRBJ1-5 | NA | TRBV6-1 | TGTGCCAGTCACAGCCCCCACAGACAGGGGCATCAGCCCCAGCATTTT | CASHSPHRQGHQPQHF
NA | TRBJ1-2 | NA | TRBV20-1 | TGCAGTGCTCACCTCCTGAGAGGGGGGAACTATGGCTACACCTTC | CSAHLLRGGNYGYTF
NA | TRBJ1-6 | few | TRBV7-2 | TGTGCCACCTCGGTCGGTAATTCACCCCTCCACTTT | CATSVGNSPLHF
NA | TRBJ1-1 | NA | TRBV11-3 | TGTGCCAGCAGCCCCAAAAGGGGGGGGAACACTGAAGCTTTCTTT | CASSPKRGGNTEAFF
TRBD2 | TRBJ2-7 | NA | TRBV6-2/TRBV6-3 | TGTGCCAGCAGTTACTCGAGGACTAGCGGGCCCAGGGCCTACGAGCAGTACTTC | CASSYSRTSGPRAYEQYF
TRBD1 | TRBJ2-5 | NA | TRBV10-3 | TGTGCCATCAGTCGACAGGGAAACCAAGAGACCCAGTACTTC | CAISRQGNQETQYF
NA | TRBJ2-7 | NA | TRBV20-1 | TGCAGTGCTAGAAAAGCGGGTCTTTTTAACGAGCAGTACTTC | CSARKAGLFNEQYF
TRBD2 | TRBJ2-5 | NA | TRBV7-6 | TGTGCCAGCAGCTTCGGACTAGCGGGAGCGGAGACCCAGTACTTC | CASSFGLAGAETQYF
NA | TRBJ1-1 | NA | TRBV21-1 | TGTGCCAGCAGCAAGGGGACAGGGGGGTTGAACACTGAAGCTTTCTTT | CASSKGTGGLNTEAFF
NA | TRBJ2-5 | NA | TRBV5-1 | TGCGCCAGCAGCCCCACCACTCCGGGGCTCCAAGAGACCCAGTACTTC | CASSPTTPGLQETQYF
TRBD1 | TRBJ1-5 | few | TRBV12-3/TRBV12-4 | TGTGCCAGCAGTCCAGCGCAGGGGGGCAATCAGCCCCAGCATTTT | CASSPAQGGNQPQHF
NA | TRBJ1-1 | few | TRBV6-1 | TGTGCCAGCACCCACCGGGGTTCTGAAGCTTTCTTT | CASTHRGSEAFF
TRBD2 | TRBJ2-3 | NA | TRBV7-2 | TGTGCCAGCAGCAGACTAGCGGGAGCAACAGATACGCAGTATTTT | CASSRLAGATDTQYF
NA | TRBJ2-6 | once | TRBV12-3/TRBV12-4 | TGTGCCAGCAGGGTCCAAACCAACGTCCTGACTTTC | CASRVQTNVLTF
NA | TRBJ1-2 | few | TRBV20-1 | TGCAGTGCTAGAGACCCGAAAGAGGAGCCCTATGGCTACACCTTC | CSARDPKEEPYGYTF
NA | TRBJ1-2 | few | TRBV15 | TGTGCCACCAGCAGTGCCAATCCCGGGACAAAGTACACCTTC | CATSSANPGTKYTF
TRBD2 | TRBJ2-5 | NA | TRBV15 | TGTGCCACCAGCAGAGATCGGACTAGCCGGAGAGGAGAGACCCAGTACTTC | CATSRDRTSRRGETQYF
TRBD1 | TRBJ2-4 | medium-sized | TRBV7-2 | TGTGCCAGCAGCTCACACTCGTTGGGACAGGACGTTCAGTACTTC | CASSSHSLGQDVQYF
TRBD1 | TRBJ2-7 | few | TRBV6-1 | TGTGCCAGCAGGGCGGGACAGGGGGGCGAGCAGTACTTC | CASRAGQGGEQYF
TRBD1 | TRBJ2-5 | few | TRBV7-3 | TGTGCCCCAGGGGGTCAAGAGACCCAGTACTTC | CAPGGQETQYF
TRBD1 | TRBJ1-4 | NA | TRBV6-5 | TGTGCCAGCAGTTTTCGACGACAGGGGGAGAATGAAAAACTGTTTTTT | CASSFRRQGENEKLFF
NA | TRBJ1-1 | NA | TRBV6-1 | TGTGCCTCCGGGGGGGCGTACACTGAAGCTTTCTTT | CASGGAYTEAFF
NA | TRBJ2-1 | NA | TRBV2 | TGTGCCAGCAGTGATGGCCCGGACAATGAGCAGTTCTTC | CASSDGPDNEQFF
TRBD2 | TRBJ2-5 | NA | TRBV20-1 | TGCAGTGCTTTCCCCGGGACTAGCGGAGGGGAGACCCAGTACTTC | CSAFPGTSGGETQYF
NA | TRBJ2-7 | NA | TRBV18 | TGTGCCAGCTCACCCTCCATTGGGCAAGGGACGGGCGAGCAGTACTTC | CASSPSIGQGTGEQYF
TRBD1 | TRBJ1-6 | NA | TRBV28 | TGTGCCAGCAGTTTAGGGGACAGGGTTTCACCCCTCCACTTT | CASSLGDRVSPLHF
NA | TRBJ1-1 | NA | TRBV20-1 | TGCAGTGCTAGAGATGGGAGAAGCCAGGGCACTGAAGCTTTCTTT | CSARDGRSQGTEAFF
NA | TRBJ1-5 | few | TRBV27 | TGTGCCAGCAGTTTACATCGTGGCCCGGAGAGGCCCCAGCATTTT | CASSLHRGPERPQHF
NA | TRBJ1-1 | NA | TRBV11-2 | TGTGCCAGCAGCTTTTCGACAGGCTGGAACACTGAAGCTTTCTTT | CASSFSTGWNTEAFF
NA | TRBJ1-1 | NA | TRBV27 | TGTGCCAGCAGTCTACTAGGCTTAGACACTGAAGCTTTCTTT | CASSLLGLDTEAFF
NA | TRBJ2-7 | NA | TRBV12-3/TRBV12-4 | TGTGCCAGCAGTTTTGACGCCGGGACATCCAACGAGCAGTACTTC | CASSFDAGTSNEQYF
TRBD2 | TRBJ2-7 | once | TRBV7-9 | TGTGCCAGCACCCTAGCGGGAGTCTCCTGCGAGCAGTACTTC | CASTLAGVSCEQYF
NA | TRBJ1-6 | few | TRBV27 | TGTGCCAGCAGCTGGACAAATTCACCCCTCCACTTT | CASSWTNSPLHF
NA | TRBJ1-1 | NA | TRBV20-1 | TGCAGTGCACGCCGGAGCCTGAACACTGAAGCTTTCTTT | CSARRSLNTEAFF
NA | TRBJ2-2 | few | TRBV6-5 | TGTGCCAGCAGTTACTCGAGGGCGATGGCCGGGGAGCTGTTTTTT | CASSYSRAMAGELFF
TRBD1 | TRBJ1-2 | few | TRBV7-7 | TGTGCTAGCAGCTTAGGGGGCGTGGACACGGGAAACTACACCTTC | CASSLGGVDTGNYTF
NA | TRBJ1-3 | NA | TRBV4-2 | TGTGCCAGCAGCCAAGGAAGGGAACCTGGAAACACCATATATTTT | CASSQGREPGNTIYF
NA | TRBJ2-5 | few | TRBV20-1 | TGCAGTGCCCACCTGACTAGGCTACAGACCCAGTACTTC | CSAHLTRLQTQYF
TRBD1 | TRBJ2-7 | NA | TRBV19 | TGTGCCAGTAGTATACGGACAGGGGCGTACGAGCAGTACTTC | CASSIRTGAYEQYF
NA | TRBJ1-2 | NA | TRBV19 | TGTGCCAGTAGTACATCACAGGACCCGCGAGCTAACTATGGCTACACCTTC | CASSTSQDPRANYGYTF
NA | TRBJ1-2 | NA | TRBV28 | TGTGCCAGCAGTGCGGGGACGTACTATGGCTACACCTTC | CASSAGTYYGYTF
TRBD2 | TRBJ2-7 | once | TRBV6-1 | TGTGCCAGCAGTCTTAGCGGGAGCCCCCCCTACGAGCAGTACTTC | CASSLSGSPPYEQYF
TRBD2 | TRBJ2-7 | NA | TRBV6-1 | TGTGCCAGCAGGACCGGGACAGGACTAGCGGGGTACTACGAGCAGTACTTC | CASRTGTGLAGYYEQYF
NA | TRBJ2-2 | NA | TRBV12-3/TRBV12-4 | TGTGCCAGCAGTTTAGCGGGGACCGGGGAGCTGTTTTTT | CASSLAGTGELFF
NA | TRBJ1-2 | NA | TRBV7-9 | TGTGCCAGCAGCTTAGCGAGCAGGTCGACTCACTATGGCTACACCTTC | CASSLASRSTHYGYTF
TRBD1 | TRBJ2-5 | NA | TRBV27 | TGTGCCAGCAGAGGCAGGGGGCGAGAGACCCAGTACTTC | CASRGRGRETQYF
NA | TRBJ2-1 | NA | TRBV6-1 | TGTGCCAGCAGTGAGGTAGGGGGTGAGCAGTTCTTC | CASSEVGGEQFF
NA | TRBJ1-2 | few | TRBV7-9 | TGTGCCAGCAGCCCCTATGACGGAGCCTATGGCTACACCTTC | CASSPYDGAYGYTF
NA | TRBJ2-1 | NA | TRBV11-3 | TGTGCCAGCAGCCAGGTATCGGAGACGGAGCAGTTCTTC | CASSQVSETEQFF
NA | TRBJ1-5 | few | TRBV25-1 | TGTGCCAGCAGACCAAGGTATAGCAATCAGCCCCAGCATTTT | CASRPRYSNQPQHF
TRBD1 | TRBJ2-2 | NA | TRBV20-1 | TGCAGTGCTCCCGGACAGGGGGGGACCGGGGAGCTGTTTTTT | CSAPGQGGTGELFF
TRBD1 | TRBJ2-7 | few | TRBV2 | TGTGCCAGCAGAGGAACAGGGGTAAGCTACGAGCAGTACTTC | CASRGTGVSYEQYF